Sequencing of this T cell receptor beta chain was carried out in a study of T cells after posttransplantation cyclophosphamide. As to this clone: Its antigen remains unidentified.

Measured with immunoSEQ multiplex PCR; TCRdb has only the in-frame clones, and not every one. The sample consists of tens of thousands of clones, roughly 91% of them appearing once. Cyclophosphamide on days +3 and +4 followed busulfan-fludarabine conditioning and a marrow graft. The CDR3 covers 16 residues. Trimming cost V 8 bases and J 0 bases, with 14 bases left between them. Germline CDR1 and CDR2: MNHEY and SMNVEV (reference sequence). Study-wide findings and caveats: Later post-transplant blood repertoires were often dominated by donor CD8+ memory clones. Blood and skin or GI T cell repertoires showed limited TRB overlap. After PTCy, TRB diversity resembled that of CNI/methotrexate controls.

The clonotype comes from a male patient aged 55-69 years who received an allogeneic stem cell transplant from a related donor and was CMV-positive. Some T cells may trace back to the graft donor. The V and J genes are TRBV27 and TRBJ1-6; weak D call: TRBD1 (6 bases). This specimen consisted of PBMCs, obtained around 60 days after allogeneic stem cell transplant with posttransplant cyclophosphamide. The CDR3 is CASGGQIPSYNSPLHF. The CDR3 DNA reads as TGTGCCAGCGGGGGCCAAATCCCCTCCTATAATTCACCCCTCCACTTT.